The text below deals with one TCR beta chain. Germline-derived CDR1 and CDR2 are MDHEN and SYDVKM. With 6 bases clipped from V and 2 bases from J, the junction kept 4 bases outside the gene matches. CDR3 length: 14 residues. Repertoires were generated with immunoSEQ multiplex PCR, while TCRdb's copy carries only in-frame clones and drops some. The table includes roughly 200,000 clones, about 81% detected once. The record originates from a study of cytomegalovirus exposure and HLA in healthy donors. This receptor was identified in a woman between 25 and 40 years old in good health and CMV-seronegative. The rearrangement links TRBV28 to TRBJ1-5, with 7 bases identical to TRBD1. Sequencing was performed on PBMCs. Here the CDR3 reads CASSVTGGNQPQHF. In nucleotides, the CDR3 is TGTGCCAGCAGCGTAACAGGGGGCAATCAGCCCCAGCATTTT.